These 16 T cell receptor beta chains originate from one sample sequenced in a study of blood T cell repertoires in COVID-19. Data came from immunoSEQ multiplex PCR; TCRdb stores just in-frame clones and leaves some out. This table holds 200,000 to 250,000 clones, 70% to 90% found once. Sequencing used peripheral blood. The source is a woman younger than 35 who had recovered from COVID-19.

The chain links TRBV5-4 to TRBJ1-2; 7 bases match TRBD1. This CDR3 has 16 residues. The V gene's germline CDR1 is SGHNT and CDR2 YYREEE (reference sequence). V shed 5 bases, J shed 3 bases, and the junction held 13 bases outside the gene matches. CDR3 loop: CASSLEGPGGYYGYTF. The CDR3 DNA reads as TGTGCCAGCAGTCTGGAGGGACCAGGGGGGTACTATGGCTACACCTTC.

The chain has TRBV25-1 and TRBJ1-3; D is ambiguous. V gave up 5 bases and J gave up 3 bases, with 8 bases separating them. This CDR3 region has 13 residues. Germline CDR1 is MGHDK and CDR2 is SYGVNS. CDR3 region: CASSPRGGNTIYF. The CDR3 bases are TGTGCCAGCAGTCCCCGGGGTGGAAACACCATATATTTT.

This chain uses TRBV20-1 with TRBJ2-7, with 10 bases matching TRBD2. Germline V lookup: CDR1 DFQATT, CDR2 SNEGSKA (reference sequence). V lost 3 bases and J lost 4; bases outside the gene matches: 9. CDR3 length: 15 amino acids. The CDR3 loop is CSASLSSGGIYEQYF. The CDR3 nucleotides read TGCAGTGCTAGTCTGAGTAGCGGGGGGATATACGAGCAGTACTTC.

The chain recombines TRBV12-3 or TRBV12-4 with TRBJ1-3; maybe TRBD1 (5 bases). CDR3 length: 13 amino acids. The ends were cut back, 6 bases at V and 6 bases at J, with 12 bases in the middle. The CDR3 DNA reads as TGTGCCAGCAGGCAGGGTGGTGTAAACACCATATATTTT. This encodes CASRQGGVNTIYF.

The J gene is TRBJ1-2, the V gene TRBV4-2; D gene uncertain. Trimming removed 3 bases at V and 3 bases at J, with 11 bases between. This CDR3 has 14 amino acids. The germline gives CDR1 LGHNA, CDR2 YNFKEQ. The CDR3 DNA sequence: TGTGCCAGCAGCCATGAAGAGAACGACTATGGCTACACCTTC. Translation: CASSHEENDYGYTF.

The chain employs TRBV12-3 or TRBV12-4 and TRBJ1-4, with D maybe TRBD1 (5 bases). The CDR3 sequence is 11 residues long. The ends were cut back, 3 bases at V and 12 bases at J, with 8 bases in the middle. This CDR3 is CASSFGGELFF. The CDR3, as DNA: TGTGCCAGCAGTTTTGGGGGGGAACTGTTTTTT.

This clone was seen only once. The genes are TRBV5-1 and TRBJ2-2; 12 positions agree with TRBD2. This CDR3 has 15 amino acids. V was clipped by 4 bases and J by 4 bases; unmatched bases: 2. Germline CDR1 is SGHRS and CDR2 is YFSETQ. CDR3 sequence: CASSRTSGITGELFF. Written as DNA, the CDR3 is TGCGCCAGCAGCCGGACTAGCGGGATCACCGGGGAGCTGTTTTTT.

The chain has TRBV20-1 and TRBJ2-3; 10 bases agree with TRBD1. There are 15 residues in the CDR3. Germline V gene data show CDR1 as DFQATT and CDR2 as SNEGSKA (reference sequence). J lost 4 bases, V lost 3 bases, and 7 bases had no gene match. CDR3 in DNA: TGCAGTGCTAGTTTCCGGGACAGGGGTGCAGATACGCAGTATTTT. Translation: CSASFRDRGADTQYF.

This clone was counted once. The chain uses TRBV3-1 (or the pseudogene TRBV3-2) and TRBJ1-5; D uncertain. The CDR3 loop spans 15 amino acids. Germline assignment: CDR1 LGHDT and CDR2 YNNKEL (reference sequence). V was shortened by 0 bases and J by 0 bases, with 6 bases between the two germline ends. The CDR3 reads CASSQDSHSNQPQHF. For the CDR3, the DNA is TGTGCCAGCAGCCAAGATAGCCATAGCAATCAGCCCCAGCATTTT.

This chain connects TRBV27 to TRBJ1-1; D is undetermined. Germline loops: CDR1 MNHEY, CDR2 SMNVEV (reference sequence). CDR3 length equals 13 residues. Between the trimmed V and J ends, which lost 2 bases and 0 bases, there was a span of 4 bases. The CDR3 is CASSLQVNTEAFF. The CDR3 DNA sequence: TGTGCCAGCAGTTTACAGGTGAACACTGAAGCTTTCTTT.

The sample holds one count of this clone. The chain joins TRBV5-1 to TRBJ2-7, with D perhaps matching TRBD2 (11 bases). The germline gives CDR1 SGHRS, CDR2 YFSETQ. The CDR3 is made up of 21 amino acids. V was clipped by 4 bases and J by 3 bases, with 35 bases between them. CDR3 DNA: TGCGCCAGCAGCCTTGAACTTGGGACAGGGGTATCCGGGACTAGCGGCTACGAGCAGTACTTC. Translation gives CASSLELGTGVSGTSGYEQYF.

The CDR3 sequence: CAWTVGLGGYTF. For the CDR3, the DNA is TGTGCCTGGACGGTGGGCTTGGGTGGCTACACCTTC. This chain links TRBV30 with TRBJ1-2; D is uncertain. Germline CDR1 reads GTSNPN; CDR2 reads SVGIG (reference sequence). V was trimmed by 4 bases and J by 7 bases, leaving 13 bases between them. The CDR3 extends over 12 amino acids.

The chain employs TRBV12-3 or TRBV12-4 and TRBJ1-1; TRBD1 matches at 9 bases. V lost 10 bases to trimming and J lost 10 bases; unmatched junction nucleotides: 10. The CDR3 covers 12 residues. The CDR3 region is CATTFPTGGAFF. In nucleotides, the CDR3 is TGTGCCACTACCTTCCCGACAGGGGGAGCTTTCTTT.

The chain recombines TRBV6-6 with TRBJ2-7; D remains ambiguous. The germline V and J ends were trimmed by 6 bases and 3 bases, with 15 bases remaining between them. Germline CDR1 is MNHNY and CDR2 is SVGAGI (reference sequence). This CDR3 has 14 residues. CDR3 sequence: CASSEPRVSYEQYF. DNA of the CDR3: TGTGCCAGCAGCGAACCCCGGGTCAGCTACGAGCAGTACTTC.

This clone has a handful of counts. V and J are TRBV6-2 or TRBV6-3 and TRBJ2-1, with no clear D. CDR3 length: 13 residues. V lost 6 bases, J lost 2 bases, and 8 bases lay in between. Germline V lookup: CDR1 MNHEY, CDR2 SVGEGT. CDR3 sequence: CASSEPTYNEQFF. CDR3 nucleotide sequence: TGTGCCAGCAGCGAGCCTACCTACAATGAGCAGTTCTTC.

As DNA, the CDR3 is TGTGCCAGCAGAGCAGGGGGCGCGGCCACTGAAGCTTTCTTT. Translation: CASRAGGAATEAFF. This chain connects TRBV6-5 to TRBJ1-1; 8 bases align to TRBD1. The CDR3 covers 14 residues. The V segment lost 6 bases and the J segment 4 bases; nucleotides outside the gene matches: 7. Germline V gene lookup returns CDR1 MNHEY and CDR2 SVGAGI.